This is a list of T cell receptor beta chains from one sample in a study of cytomegalovirus exposure and HLA in healthy donors. Repertoires were generated with immunoSEQ multiplex PCR, while TCRdb's copy carries only in-frame clones and drops some. The profile shows 150,000 to 200,000 clones, roughly 81% of them singletons. The sequenced sample was PBMCs. The receptors here all came from a woman aged 30 to 39 in good health and CMV-seronegative. Each CDR3 is given with its conserved first and last residue. The order of the fields is J gene, V gene, D gene, clone size, CDR3 protein, CDR3 DNA. A D gene is named only where the DNA matches it firmly. Where a row states a size, it is once, few, many or the class of an expanded clone; other rows omit it.

TRBJ2-3,TRBV5-4,.,.,CASSLGAGDTQYF,TGTGCCAGCAGCTTGGGAGCGGGAGATACGCAGTATTTT
TRBJ2-5,TRBV19,.,once,CASSISVEETQYF,TGTGCCAGTAGCATTTCGGTTGAAGAGACCCAGTACTTC
TRBJ2-2,TRBV10-1,.,.,CASREQGGGELFF,TGCGCCAGCAGAGAACAGGGCGGCGGGGAGCTGTTTTTT
TRBJ2-7,TRBV29-1,TRBD1,.,CSVEEGTGSPYEQYF,TGCAGCGTTGAAGAAGGGACAGGGTCCCCCTACGAGCAGTACTTC
TRBJ1-1,TRBV29-1,.,few,CSVPRNTEAFF,TGCAGCGTCCCCAGGAACACTGAAGCTTTCTTT
TRBJ1-3,TRBV5-8,.,.,CASSWGTTFTAGTIYF,TGTGCCAGCAGCTGGGGGACAACGTTTACCGCGGGCACCATATATTTT
TRBJ2-7,TRBV28,.,.,CASIQGGYYEQYF,TGTGCCAGCATTCAGGGGGGATACTACGAGCAGTACTTC
TRBJ2-1,TRBV30,TRBD2,.,CAWSVQSGRARNEQFF,TGTGCCTGGAGTGTACAAAGCGGGAGAGCTCGCAATGAGCAGTTCTTC
TRBJ2-1,TRBV5-6,TRBD2,.,CASSFMAGRAVNEQFF,TGTGCCAGCAGCTTCATGGCTGGGAGGGCCGTCAATGAGCAGTTCTTC
TRBJ2-5,TRBV2,.,.,CASKRVEIETQYF,TGTGCCAGCAAACGGGTCGAGATAGAGACCCAGTACTTC
TRBJ2-1,TRBV30,TRBD2,.,CAWSYLAGYNEQFF,TGTGCCTGGAGTTATCTAGCGGGTTACAATGAGCAGTTCTTC
TRBJ2-7,TRBV6-6,TRBD2,.,CASSVPSGSSYEQYF,TGTGCCAGCAGTGTCCCTAGCGGGAGCTCCTACGAGCAGTACTTC
TRBJ1-4,TRBV28,.,.,CASSSTGTDEKLFF,TGTGCCAGCAGTTCTACAGGGACCGATGAAAAACTGTTTTTT
TRBJ1-5,TRBV6-6,TRBD1,few,CASSTTGAGQPQHF,TGTGCCAGCAGTACTACAGGGGCGGGTCAGCCCCAGCATTTT
TRBJ1-2,TRBV27,.,.,CASSWNREGGYTF,TGTGCCAGCAGTTGGAACAGGGAGGGTGGCTACACCTTC
TRBJ2-1,TRBV5-4,.,.,CASSLGSSGGGNEQFF,TGTGCCAGCAGCTTGGGATCTAGCGGAGGGGGTAATGAGCAGTTCTTC
TRBJ2-1,TRBV6-1,.,.,CASSEDRGNEGREQFF,TGTGCCAGCAGTGAAGATCGGGGGAATGAGGGTAGGGAGCAGTTCTTC
TRBJ1-1,TRBV27,.,.,CASSQYWGGNTEAFF,TGTGCCAGCAGTCAGTACTGGGGGGGGAACACTGAAGCTTTCTTT
TRBJ2-1,TRBV4-1,.,.,CASSRQVSPYNEQFF,TGCGCCAGCAGCCGACAGGTCTCACCTTACAATGAGCAGTTCTTC
TRBJ2-7,TRBV2,.,.,CASNPDPYEQYF,TGTGCCAGCAACCCAGATCCGTACGAGCAGTACTTC
TRBJ2-3,TRBV30,.,.,CAWNKRGGATDTQYF,TGTGCCTGGAATAAAAGAGGCGGGGCCACAGATACGCAGTATTTT
TRBJ2-7,TRBV28,TRBD1,.,CASSGTGGDEQYF,TGTGCCAGCAGTGGGACAGGGGGTGACGAGCAGTACTTC
TRBJ2-5,TRBV19,.,.,CASSIGRKETQYF,TGTGCCAGTAGTATAGGGCGGAAAGAGACCCAGTACTTC
TRBJ1-2,TRBV28,.,.,CASQFGAYGYTF,TGTGCCAGCCAGTTCGGAGCCTATGGCTACACCTTC
TRBJ2-5,TRBV18,TRBD1,.,CASSLDRAGETQYF,TGTGCCAGCTCCCTGGACAGGGCCGGGGAGACCCAGTACTTC
TRBJ2-7,TRBV6-1,.,few,CASSAPPGTRSAYEQYF,TGTGCCAGCAGTGCGCCCCCAGGAACTAGATCGGCCTACGAGCAGTACTTC
TRBJ2-3,TRBV4-2,TRBD2,.,CASSQGHELAVVGDTQYF,TGTGCCAGCAGCCAAGGCCACGAACTAGCGGTTGTGGGAGATACGCAGTATTTT
TRBJ2-1,TRBV14,TRBD2,.,CASSQDRVAGGGEQFF,TGTGCCAGCAGCCAAGATAGAGTAGCGGGAGGGGGTGAGCAGTTCTTC
TRBJ2-2,TRBV2,.,few,CTHQRYTGELFF,TGTACACACCAGAGGTACACCGGGGAGCTGTTTTTT
TRBJ1-5,TRBV11-2,.,.,CASSHTDNQPQHF,TGTGCCAGCAGCCACACAGACAATCAGCCCCAGCATTTT
TRBJ2-7,TRBV6-5,TRBD1,.,CASSTRQGGIYEQYF,TGTGCCAGCAGTACTCGACAGGGGGGTATCTACGAGCAGTACTTC
TRBJ2-1,TRBV6-5,.,few,CASSYTAGSYNEQFF,TGTGCCAGCAGTTACACAGCGGGCTCCTACAATGAGCAGTTCTTC
TRBJ1-2,TRBV5-1,.,.,CASSLDGYGYTF,TGCGCCAGCAGCTTGGACGGCTATGGCTACACCTTC
TRBJ2-1,TRBV5-1,.,.,CASSLGNSYNEQFF,TGCGCCAGCAGCTTGGGTAATTCCTACAATGAGCAGTTCTTC
TRBJ2-1,TRBV5-4,TRBD1,.,CASSRDRGGYNEQFF,TGTGCCAGCAGTCGTGACAGGGGAGGATACAATGAGCAGTTCTTC
TRBJ1-1,TRBV11-2,.,many,CASSFQGGGDTEAFF,TGTGCCAGCAGCTTCCAGGGAGGGGGGGACACTGAAGCTTTCTTT
TRBJ1-2,TRBV6-5,.,.,CASSLATGGRNGYTF,TGTGCCAGCAGTTTAGCGACAGGAGGAAGGAATGGCTACACCTTC
TRBJ1-1,TRBV28,.,.,CASSLGRNTEAFF,TGTGCCAGCAGTTTGGGCAGGAACACTGAAGCTTTCTTT
TRBJ2-5,TRBV30,.,.,CAWSVPGMRTRRSQETQYF,TGTGCCTGGAGTGTACCAGGGATGCGGACCAGACGAAGCCAAGAGACCCAGTACTTC
TRBJ2-7,TRBV5-1,TRBD1,.,CASSFGIWIGDSSYEQYF,TGCGCCAGCAGCTTTGGAATTTGGATAGGGGACAGCTCCTACGAGCAGTACTTC
TRBJ2-7,TRBV10-3,TRBD1,once,CAISESGQDPRQYF,TGTGCCATCAGTGAGTCGGGACAGGACCCTCGGCAGTACTTC
TRBJ2-1,TRBV11-3,.,few,CASSPRSGHNEQFF,TGTGCCAGCAGCCCGAGATCAGGCCACAATGAGCAGTTCTTC
TRBJ2-2,TRBV27,.,.,CASSYREINGELFF,TGTGCCAGCAGTTACCGGGAAATCAACGGGGAGCTGTTTTTT
TRBJ2-1,TRBV13,TRBD2,.,CASSLEGLAGNEQFF,TGTGCCAGCAGCTTAGAAGGACTAGCGGGAAATGAGCAGTTCTTC
TRBJ1-5,TRBV19,.,.,CASGPTGSQPQHF,TGTGCCAGTGGCCCAACAGGGAGTCAGCCCCAGCATTTT
TRBJ1-4,TRBV28,.,.,CASSLGTPSEKLFF,TGTGCCAGCAGTCTCGGGACACCTTCGGAAAAACTGTTTTTT
TRBJ2-7,TRBV7-6,.,few,CASSLGSGLALSYEQYF,TGTGCCAGCAGCTTAGGATCAGGGCTAGCGCTCTCCTACGAGCAGTACTTC
TRBJ1-4,TRBV6-1,.,.,CASSAPHKLFF,TGTGCCAGCAGTGCCCCCCATAAACTGTTTTTT
TRBJ1-5,TRBV6-1,TRBD1,.,CASSGDRGEPQHF,TGTGCCAGCAGTGGGGACAGGGGAGAGCCCCAGCATTTT
TRBJ2-6,TRBV28,.,.,CASSVWGPGANVLTF,TGTGCCAGCAGCGTCTGGGGCCCCGGGGCCAACGTCCTGACTTTC
TRBJ2-7,TRBV7-6,.,once,CASSYDSFPYEQYF,TGTGCCAGCAGCTACGACAGCTTCCCCTACGAGCAGTACTTC
TRBJ2-1,TRBV6-1,.,.,CATWEVNEQFF,TGTGCCACATGGGAGGTTAATGAGCAGTTCTTC
TRBJ1-5,TRBV12-5,TRBD1,.,CASGATGTGDVGNQPQHF,TGTGCTAGTGGCGCCACCGGAACAGGGGACGTGGGCAATCAGCCCCAGCATTTT
TRBJ1-1,TRBV13,TRBD1,.,CASSPQGVMVFTEAFF,TGTGCCAGCAGCCCCCAGGGGGTTATGGTTTTCACTGAAGCTTTCTTT
TRBJ1-1,TRBV5-1,TRBD1,.,CASSLGTGGIRTEAFF,TGCGCCAGCAGCCTGGGGACAGGGGGCATAAGAACTGAAGCTTTCTTT
TRBJ1-3,TRBV19,.,.,CASSITVSGNTIYF,TGTGCCAGTAGTATCACGGTCTCTGGAAACACCATATATTTT
TRBJ2-7,TRBV19,.,.,CASSIGPSREQYF,TGTGCCAGTAGTATAGGCCCGAGCCGCGAGCAGTACTTC